The clone carrying this T cell receptor (beta chain) was detected ten times or more. The time point denotes: newly diagnosed GD, antithyroid drugs for less than 3 months. The TCR library was made from RNA extracted from PBMCs. The data were obtained in a study of regulatory T cells in long-lasting Graves disease. The CDR3 loop spans 15 amino acids. V lost 3 bases and J 4 bases, leaving 15 bases between the germline ends. Germline V gives CDR1 KGHSH, CDR2 LQKENI. The TCR beta library used iRepertoire HTBI primers with Arm-PCR amplification of CDR3. Each CDR3 protein gets one entry after TCRdb re-called the multiplex PCR reads with MiXCR. The table lists hundreds of thousands of distinct CDR3 sequences, 16% of them singletons. This same sample was also part of a study on T cells in Graves' hyperthyroidism and ophthalmopathy. This second report adds: For the diagnoses, clinical symptoms, serum thyroxine and TRAb, thyroid ultrasound and orbital computed tomography were used. Before onset, by a median of approximately 6.8 months, the model predicted ophthalmopathy.

The chain joins TRBV18 to TRBJ1-1; a possible D gene is TRBD1 (6 bases). This specimen was peripheral blood mononuclear cells (PBMCs), taken at new diagnosis, from a patient treated with antithyroid drugs. This TCR came from a man aged 35-49 years with Graves disease. CDR3 sequence: CASSPQGRVGTEAFF. CDR3 coding DNA: TGTGCCAGCTCACCTCAGGGGCGGGTGGGCACTGAAGCTTTCTTT.